Each of the 19 T cell receptor beta chains below was sequenced from the same sample in a study of T cell changes during pregnancy in multiple sclerosis. Assay used: immunoSEQ multiplex PCR; TCRdb lists only in-frame clones, some missing. The table lists some 130,000 clones, 96% of them singletons. This specimen was peripheral blood, taken after pregnancy. The receptors derive from a female donor with multiple sclerosis, enrolled in a pregnancy study.

The genes are TRBV5-4 and TRBJ1-2, with TRBD1 matching over 9 bases. Germline lookup yields CDR1 SGHNT and CDR2 YYREEE (reference sequence). CDR3 length: 17 residues. With V trimmed by 4 bases and J by 8 bases, 18 bases remained unmatched. CDR3 in DNA: TGTGCCAGCAGCCTCCTCGGTGTGGAGCGGACAGGGGACGGCTACACCTTC. It translates to CASSLLGVERTGDGYTF.

This sequence joins TRBV27 and TRBJ2-7, with 12 nucleotides matching TRBD2. CDR1 MNHEY and CDR2 SMNVEV come from the germline V gene (reference sequence). The CDR3 runs to 15 residues. The V gene end was trimmed by 3 bases and the J gene end by 2 bases; junction bases not matched to a gene: 2. The CDR3 spells CASSFGLAGPYEQYF. DNA of the CDR3: TGTGCCAGCAGTTTCGGACTAGCGGGGCCCTACGAGCAGTACTTC.

The chain combines TRBV6-4 with TRBJ1-2, with D possibly matching TRBD1 (6 bases). The CDR3 loop spans 14 amino acids. Per germline, CDR1 MRHNA and CDR2 SNTAGT. Between the trimmed V and J ends, which lost 6 bases and 8 bases, there was a span of 19 bases. CDR3 coding DNA: TGTGCCAGCAGCCCCAGTGGGGCAGGGGTAGGCTACACCTTC. This encodes CASSPSGAGVGYTF.

This chain links TRBV7-3 with TRBJ2-7; 8 nucleotides align to TRBD2. V was pared by 4 bases and J by 5 bases, with 7 bases of the junction left unmatched. This CDR3 has 14 amino acids. Per germline, CDR1 SGHTA and CDR2 FQGTGA. The CDR3: CASSSSGRLNEQYF. DNA for the CDR3: TGTGCCAGCAGCTCGAGCGGGAGACTTAACGAGCAGTACTTC. The full variable domain, rest sourced from reference TRBV7-3 and TRBJ2-7, is GAGVSQTPSNKVTEKGKYVELRCDPISGHTALYWYRQSLGQGPEFLIYFQGTGAADDSGLPNDRFFAVRPEGSVSTLKIQRTERGDSAVYLCASSSSGRLNEQYFGPGTRLTVT.

J is TRBJ2-7 and V is TRBV5-4, with TRBD2 matching over 10 bases. CDR1 and CDR2 from the germline V gene are SGHNT and YYREEE (reference sequence). J gave up 4 bases and V 6 bases, and 13 bases lay outside the gene matches. The CDR3 covers 16 residues. CDR3 sequence: CASTTDSSGRPYEQYF. As DNA, the CDR3 is TGTGCCAGCACCACTGATTCTAGCGGGAGACCGTACGAGCAGTACTTC.

CDR3: CASSSGQGHLTGELFF. The CDR3 coding sequence is TGTGCCAGCAGCTCGGGACAGGGGCATCTCACCGGGGAGCTGTTTTTT. The rearrangement joins TRBV7-9 to TRBJ2-2; 10 positions agree with TRBD1. This CDR3 comprises 16 residues. V lost 4 bases and J lost 4; bases outside the gene matches: 6. Germline-derived CDR1 and CDR2 are SEHNR and FQNEAQ (reference sequence).

This rearrangement joins TRBV30 to TRBJ2-5, with 7 bases that match TRBD2. Trimming at V came to 1 base and at J to 5 bases, leaving 10 bases not matched to a gene. The germline V gene has CDR1 GTSNPN and CDR2 SVGIG (reference sequence). This CDR3 has 15 residues. The CDR3 sequence is CAWSEGLVGGETQYF. DNA of the CDR3: TGTGCCTGGAGTGAAGGACTCGTGGGGGGGGAGACCCAGTACTTC.

This clone appeared many times. The rearrangement uses TRBV15 and TRBJ2-7; the match to TRBD1 covers 9 bases. V was clipped by 4 bases and J by 2 bases; unmatched bases: 6. Germline V CDR1 and CDR2: LNHNV, YYDKDF (reference sequence). The CDR3 is made up of 15 amino acids. The chain's CDR3 is CATSNLQGAAYEQYF. As DNA, the CDR3 is TGTGCCACCAGCAACCTACAGGGGGCAGCCTACGAGCAGTACTTC.

V is TRBV2 and J is TRBJ2-5, with 13 bases that match TRBD2. The CDR3 extends over 15 amino acids. CDR1 is SNHLY and CDR2 is FYNNEI in the germline V gene. After removal of 8 bases from V and 5 bases from J, the junction contained 8 bases not matched to a gene. The CDR3 coding sequence is TGTGCCAGCGGAGAGGGACTAGCGGGAATTGAGACCCAGTACTTC. It translates to CASGEGLAGIETQYF.

The CDR3 DNA reads as TGTGCCCTCTCGGCGGTAGCGAGAAGCTCCTACGAGCAGTACTTC. It yields the protein CALSAVARSSYEQYF. The chain has TRBV15 and TRBJ2-7, with D perhaps matching TRBD2 (5 bases). CDR3 size: 15 residues. V was clipped by 11 bases and J by 0 bases, with 20 bases between them. The germline CDR1 and CDR2 sequences are LNHNV and YYDKDF (reference sequence).

The chain links TRBV7-9 to TRBJ2-3, with 8 nucleotides matching TRBD2. Germline CDR1 reads SEHNR; CDR2 reads FQNEAQ (reference sequence). This CDR3 region has 19 residues. Trimming at V came to 1 base and at J to 4 bases, leaving 16 bases not matched to a gene. The CDR3 coding sequence is TGTGCCAGCAGCTTAGGGAAGGGCGGGAGGCCACTTTCGGCAGATACGCAGTATTTT. Protein product: CASSLGKGGRPLSADTQYF.

This sequence joins TRBV7-9 and TRBJ2-7, with D possibly matching TRBD1 (5 bases). V gave up 5 bases and J gave up 0 bases, with 11 bases separating them. The CDR3 consists of 14 residues. From germline, CDR1 is SEHNR and CDR2 FQNEAQ (reference sequence). CDR3 bases: TGTGCCAGCAGCCCCCAGGGCTTCTCCTACGAGCAGTACTTC. This gives the protein CASSPQGFSYEQYF.

V gene TRBV28 combines with J gene TRBJ2-5, with 8 bases fitting TRBD2. The CDR3 covers 16 residues. Trimming removed 5 bases from V and 5 bases from J; junction bases left unmatched: 13. The germline CDR1 and CDR2 sequences are MDHEN and SYDVKM. The CDR3 sequence is CASSPGTSDGLETQYF. CDR3 sequence (DNA): TGTGCCAGCAGTCCCGGGACTAGTGACGGTTTGGAGACCCAGTACTTC.

The V gene is TRBV5-5, the J gene TRBJ2-6, with 8 bases fitting TRBD1. The length of the CDR3 is 18 residues. Trimming took 4 bases from V and 2 from J; bases not matched to a gene: 11. Germline CDR1 and CDR2: SGHKS and YYEKEE (reference sequence). The CDR3 is CASSTDRANHAGANVLTF. The CDR3 DNA sequence: TGTGCCAGCAGCACGGACAGGGCTAATCACGCTGGGGCCAACGTCCTGACTTTC.

This clone has only one observation. This sequence joins TRBV15 and TRBJ2-1, with 9 bases matching TRBD2. The CDR3 has 15 residues. Losses at the gene ends were 4 bases for V and 9 bases for J; bases not matched to a gene: 10. Germline-derived CDR1 and CDR2 are LNHNV and YYDKDF (reference sequence). CDR3 sequence: CATSTLAGVEGEQFF. As DNA, the CDR3 is TGTGCCACCAGCACCTTAGCGGGAGTCGAGGGTGAGCAGTTCTTC. The complete variable domain, with remaining parts taken from reference TRBV15 and TRBJ2-1, reads DAMVIQNPRYQVTQFGKPVTLSCSQTLNHNVMYWYQQKSSQAPKLLFHYYDKDFNNEADTPDNFQSRRPNTSFCFLDIRSPGLGDTAMYLCATSTLAGVEGEQFFGPGTRLTVL.

The chain combines TRBV28 with TRBJ1-1; D is unresolved. From germline, CDR1 is MDHEN and CDR2 SYDVKM. CDR3 length: 13 residues. The ends were cut back, 7 bases at V and 2 bases at J, with 11 bases in the middle. CDR3 DNA: TGTGCCAGCAAATGGGCTGATAACACTGAAGCTTTCTTT. Protein product: CASKWADNTEAFF.

This sequence joins TRBV11-3 and TRBJ2-1, with D unclear. CDR1 is SGHNT, CDR2 YENEEA, per germline. CDR3 length: 13 residues. Trimming removed 5 bases from V and 5 bases from J, with 10 bases in between. CDR3 sequence: CASSPMAHNEQFF. The CDR3 bases are TGTGCCAGCAGCCCCATGGCACACAATGAGCAGTTCTTC.

V gene TRBV7-9 combines with J gene TRBJ1-2; a possible D gene is TRBD1 (6 bases). CDR1 and CDR2 (germline): SEHNR, FQNEAQ (reference sequence). V lost 5 bases to trimming and J lost 4 bases, with 14 bases between them. This CDR3 is 14 amino acids long. The CDR3 sequence: CASSPPGHTYGYTF. The CDR3 DNA reads TGTGCCAGCAGCCCACCGGGACATACCTATGGCTACACCTTC.

The chain recombines TRBV2 with TRBJ1-2; a possible D gene is TRBD1 (6 bases). This CDR3 is 18 amino acids long. V was trimmed by 7 bases and J by 0 bases, leaving 24 bases between them. The germline CDR1 and CDR2 sequences are SNHLY and FYNNEI. The CDR3 region is CASTPSGGHRLTNYGYTF. The CDR3 region has the DNA TGTGCCAGCACCCCCTCGGGGGGGCACCGACTTACTAACTATGGCTACACCTTC.